The 31 T cell receptor beta chains below come from one sample, sequenced in a study of blood T cell repertoires in COVID-19. The repertoire was sequenced with immunoSEQ multiplex PCR; TCRdb's copy has only in-frame clones and lacks some. The sample includes 350,000 or so clones, 88% of them seen just once. Sequenced input: peripheral blood. These receptors all stem from a woman aged 30 to 39 with COVID-19, enrolled during active disease.

The chain combines TRBV11-2 with TRBJ1-6; unclear D gene. V lost 5 bases and J lost 6, with 5 bases in between. The CDR3 has 12 amino acids. Germline V gene lookup returns CDR1 SGHAT and CDR2 FQNNGV. The CDR3 nucleotides are TGTGCCAGCAGCACGAGTAATTCACCCCTCCACTTT. The encoded protein is CASSTSNSPLHF.

V usage is TRBV11-3 and J usage is TRBJ1-3; tentative D call: TRBD1 (5 bases). Trimming took off 5 bases at V and 0 bases at J, with 14 bases between the two ends. The CDR3 spans 16 residues. CDR1 SGHNT and CDR2 YENEEA come from the germline V gene. For the CDR3, the DNA is TGTGCCAGCAGCCGGAGGGACGCGAACTCTGGAAACACCATATATTTT. Its translation is CASSRRDANSGNTIYF.

This clone was observed a single time. The chain employs TRBV18 and TRBJ1-5; TRBD1 agrees at 7 bases. In germline, CDR1 is KGHSH, CDR2 LQKENI. V gave up 0 bases and J gave up 6 bases; unmatched junction bases: 8. CDR3 length: 16 residues. As DNA, the CDR3 is TGTGCCAGCTCACCACCGGTCCAGGGGGTCCGTCAGCCCCAGCATTTT. This gives the protein CASSPPVQGVRQPQHF.

The V gene is TRBV10-3, the J gene TRBJ2-2; maybe TRBD2 (6 bases). Per the germline V gene, CDR1 is ENHRY and CDR2 is SYGVKD. The CDR3 loop spans 13 amino acids. V shed 10 bases and J shed 1 base, with 10 bases lying between them. CDR3 residues: CATRRGNTGELFF. CDR3 sequence (DNA): TGTGCCACCCGGAGGGGGAACACCGGGGAGCTGTTTTTT.

The chain links TRBV13 to TRBJ2-3; tentative D call: TRBD1 (6 bases). CDR3 length equals 15 residues. Between the trimmed V and J ends, which lost 6 bases and 4 bases, there was a span of 17 bases. Per the germline V gene, CDR1 is PRHDT and CDR2 is FYEKMQ (reference sequence). The CDR3 DNA reads as TGTGCCAGCAGAATAGGGGGAAATGTCCCAGATACGCAGTATTTT. This gives the protein CASRIGGNVPDTQYF.

The chain is built from TRBV9 and TRBJ2-2, with D possibly being TRBD1 (6 bases). Trimming removed 4 bases at V and 5 bases at J, with 9 bases between. The CDR3 contains 13 residues. The germline V gene has CDR1 SGDLS and CDR2 YYNGEE. Written as DNA, the CDR3 is TGTGCCAGCAGCACCCAGGGGACCGGGGAGCTGTTTTTT. Translation: CASSTQGTGELFF.

This chain uses TRBV5-5 with TRBJ1-6, with D hard to call. Germline lookup yields CDR1 SGHKS and CDR2 YYEKEE (reference sequence). The CDR3 runs to 13 residues. V was shortened by 3 bases and J by 8 bases, with 9 bases between the two germline ends. CDR3 amino acids: CASSSLGDSPLHF. CDR3 coding DNA: TGTGCCAGCAGCTCTCTCGGGGATTCACCCCTCCACTTT. The variable domain in full, with the rest retrieved from reference TRBV5-5 and TRBJ1-6, is DAGVTQSPTHLIKTRGQQVTLRCSPISGHKSVSWYQQVLGQGPQFIFQYYEKEERGRGNFPDRFSARQFPNYSSELNVNALLLGDSALYLCASSSLGDSPLHFGNGTRLTVT.

In nucleotides, the CDR3 is TGCAGCGTCGCAGGGGGCGCAAGCTACGAGCAGTACTTC. Translation gives CSVAGGASYEQYF. The chain employs TRBV29-1 and TRBJ2-7; TRBD1 matches at 8 bases. V gave up 6 bases and J gave up 3 bases; unmatched junction bases: 7. Looked up from germline, CDR1 is SQVTM and CDR2 is ANQGSEA. The CDR3 is made up of 13 amino acids.

The chain joins TRBV5-1 to TRBJ2-2; the D is unclear. Trimming shortened V by 0 bases and J by 7 bases, and 7 bases separated the two germline ends. CDR3 length equals 13 residues. Germline lookup yields CDR1 SGHRS and CDR2 YFSETQ. CDR3 in DNA: TGCGCCAGCAGCTTGGAGTCGGTCGGGGAGCTGTTTTTT. Its protein product is CASSLESVGELFF.

This clone was seen a single time. This chain links TRBV11-2 with TRBJ1-1, with D perhaps matching TRBD1 (5 bases). CDR1 is SGHAT and CDR2 is FQNNGV in the germline V gene. This CDR3 is built from 14 residues. The V gene lost 3 bases and the J gene lost 4 bases, with 12 bases spanning the gap. DNA of the CDR3: TGTGCCAGCAGCTTTACCGACGGGGGCACTGAAGCTTTCTTT. It encodes CASSFTDGGTEAFF.

This chain links TRBV7-8 with TRBJ1-1; perhaps TRBD1 as D (5 bases). Germline V gene lookup returns CDR1 SGHVS and CDR2 FQNEAQ. Trimming took 0 bases from V and 4 from J, leaving 12 bases between them. CDR3 length equals 15 residues. The CDR3 here is CASSLAGADGTEAFF. The CDR3 nucleotides are TGTGCCAGCAGCTTAGCAGGGGCGGATGGCACTGAAGCTTTCTTT.

In DNA form, the CDR3 reads TGTGCCAGCAGATCAGGGACAGGAAATGAAAAACTGTTTTTT. It is translated as CASRSGTGNEKLFF. The chain uses TRBV2 and TRBJ1-4; 8 nucleotides agree with TRBD1. The CDR3 is 14 residues long. After removal of 6 bases from V and 5 bases from J, the junction contained 5 bases not matched to a gene. Looked up from germline, CDR1 is SNHLY and CDR2 is FYNNEI.

V usage is TRBV30 and J usage is TRBJ1-4, with D uncertain. Germline V gene sequence: CDR1 GTSNPN, CDR2 SVGIG (reference sequence). This CDR3 is 15 amino acids long. V gave up 0 bases and J gave up 7 bases, with 15 bases separating them. As DNA, the CDR3 is TGTGCCTGGAGTGTACAGAGGGAAGATCGTGAAAAACTGTTTTTT. Translation: CAWSVQREDREKLFF.

This clone was observed a handful of times. This chain connects TRBV2 to TRBJ2-2; TRBD2 might be the D (6 bases). Germline assignment: CDR1 SNHLY and CDR2 FYNNEI. V shed 7 bases and J shed 3 bases, with 15 bases lying between them. There are 15 residues in the CDR3. Here the CDR3 DNA reads TGTGCCAGCATTCGGGGCGGGAAAGACACCGGGGAGCTGTTTTTT. This encodes CASIRGGKDTGELFF.

The table lists this clone with a count of one. This chain links TRBV24-1 with TRBJ2-6, with D uncertain. The CDR3 is 15 residues long. Germline CDR1 is KGHDR and CDR2 is SFDVKD. V lost 1 base to trimming and J lost 0 bases, with 3 bases between them. The CDR3 DNA follows: TGTGCCACCAGTGATTTTCACTCTGGGGCCAACGTCCTGACTTTC. Protein product: CATSDFHSGANVLTF.

The V gene is TRBV19, the J gene TRBJ1-2; D gene ambiguous. CDR1 and CDR2 from the germline V gene are LNHDA and SQIVND (reference sequence). This CDR3 comprises 13 residues. The V end was cut by 9 bases, the J end by 7 bases, with 18 bases between. This CDR3 reads CASTSIPAGGYTF. CDR3 DNA: TGTGCCAGCACCTCTATCCCAGCGGGTGGCTACACCTTC.

The V and J genes are TRBV19 and TRBJ1-2, with D tentatively TRBD1 (5 bases). The germline gives CDR1 LNHDA, CDR2 SQIVND (reference sequence). Trimming stripped 2 bases from V and 5 bases from J, with 15 bases between. The CDR3 spans 15 residues. In DNA form, the CDR3 reads TGTGCCAGTAGTATAACGCCGGGGGTTTCGTATGGCTACACCTTC. Translating gives CASSITPGVSYGYTF.

This CDR3 is CASSSLTSGGLSSYNEQFF. CDR3 nucleotides: TGTGCCAGCAGCTCCTTGACTAGCGGGGGGCTGAGCTCCTACAATGAGCAGTTCTTC. The chain couples TRBV7-6 to TRBJ2-1, with 13 nucleotides matching TRBD2. Trimming removed 4 bases from V and 0 bases from J; junction bases left unmatched: 9. Per germline, CDR1 SGHVS and CDR2 FNYEAQ. The CDR3 covers 19 residues.

J is TRBJ2-1 and V is TRBV7-9; D is perhaps TRBD1 (8 bases). Germline V gives CDR1 SEHNR, CDR2 FQNEAQ (reference sequence). This CDR3 has 17 amino acids. V gave up 0 bases and J gave up 4 bases, with 16 bases separating them. The CDR3 DNA is TGTGCCAGCAGCTTAGCCAGGGGGGGACAGGTGTACAATGAGCAGTTCTTC. Amino acid sequence: CASSLARGGQVYNEQFF.

The chain joins TRBV4-2 to TRBJ2-3; 9 bases align to TRBD2. The CDR3 has 13 amino acids. Germline lookup yields CDR1 LGHNA and CDR2 YNFKEQ. J gave up 2 bases and V 9 bases, and 3 bases lay outside the gene matches. CDR3 sequence (DNA): TGTGCCAGTGCGGGGGGGTCCACAGATACGCAGTATTTT. Its translation is CASAGGSTDTQYF.

This clone was picked up one time. J is TRBJ1-1 and V is TRBV19; possibly TRBD1 for D (5 bases). The CDR3 has 14 residues. Trimming pared 6 bases from V and 2 bases from J, leaving 13 bases between. CDR1 LNHDA and CDR2 SQIVND come from the germline V gene (reference sequence). The CDR3 loop reads CASRGPPANTEAFF. The CDR3 DNA reads as TGTGCCAGTAGGGGGCCGCCAGCCAACACTGAAGCTTTCTTT.

The chain uses TRBV20-1 and TRBJ1-1; D not certain. This CDR3 is 11 amino acids long. The V end was cut by 5 bases, the J end by 11 bases, with 15 bases between. Per germline, CDR1 DFQATT and CDR2 SNEGSKA (reference sequence). The CDR3 bases are TGCAGTGCTCACCGTGGGGAGGAGGCTTTCTTT. The encoded protein is CSAHRGEEAFF.

The chain uses TRBV19 and TRBJ1-6; a weak D match, TRBD1 (6 bases). CDR1 is LNHDA, CDR2 SQIVND, per germline (reference sequence). The V end lost 1 base, the J end lost 7 bases, and 8 bases lay between the germline ends. The CDR3 spans 14 residues. The CDR3 coding sequence is TGTGCCAGTAGTATAGGGGGGCCGAATTCACCCCTCCACTTT. Residues: CASSIGGPNSPLHF.

This clone was recorded a few times. The V call is TRBV11-2, the J call TRBJ2-1; D gene unclear. Germline V gives CDR1 SGHAT, CDR2 FQNNGV. The V end was cut by 3 bases, the J end by 11 bases, with 14 bases between. There are 13 residues in the CDR3. The CDR3 sequence: CASSFDTSSQQFF. The CDR3 DNA reads TGTGCCAGCAGCTTTGATACATCCTCCCAGCAGTTCTTC. Looking up the rest from reference TRBV11-2 and TRBJ2-1 gives the full variable domain: EAGVAQSPRYKIIEKRQSVAFWCNPISGHATLYWYQQILGQGPKLLIQFQNNGVVDDSQLPKDRFSAERLKGVDSTLKIQPAKLEDSAVYLCASSFDTSSQQFFGPGTRLTVL.

J is TRBJ2-1 and V is TRBV5-8; TRBD2 matches 10 bases. CDR1 and CDR2 from the germline V gene are SGHTS and YDEGEE. V was pared by 2 bases and J by 2 bases, with 10 bases of the junction left unmatched. The CDR3 is made up of 18 amino acids. The CDR3 protein is CASSFWSSGGPTYNEQFF. The CDR3, as DNA: TGTGCCAGCAGCTTTTGGTCTAGCGGGGGCCCTACCTACAATGAGCAGTTCTTC.

This clone was counted once. The rearrangement joins TRBV27 to TRBJ1-3, with D perhaps TRBD1 (6 bases). Trimming took 8 bases from V and 4 from J, leaving 15 bases between them. From germline, CDR1 is MNHEY and CDR2 SMNVEV (reference sequence). This CDR3 is built from 14 residues. The DNA of the CDR3 is TGTGCCAGCGGGGTCAGGGGTAAAGGAAACACCATATATTTT. Protein: CASGVRGKGNTIYF.

The rearrangement uses TRBV4-2 and TRBJ1-2, with a possible D match to TRBD1 (5 bases). This CDR3 spans 13 amino acids. Germline CDR1 is LGHNA and CDR2 is YNFKEQ. V gave up 6 bases and J gave up 3 bases, with 11 bases separating them. The DNA of the CDR3 is TGTGCCAGCAGAGGAGGGACCTACTATGGCTACACCTTC. Encoded protein: CASRGGTYYGYTF.

This rearrangement joins TRBV11-2 to TRBJ2-4; 8 positions match TRBD2. Germline CDR1 SGHAT, CDR2 FQNNGV. The CDR3 covers 17 residues. V trimming: 2 bases; J trimming: 1 base; junction bases outside the gene matches: 7. The CDR3 DNA reads as TGTGCCAGCAGCTTAAGGGTGGGACTAGATGCCAAAAACATTCAGTACTTC. It specifies CASSLRVGLDAKNIQYF.

The chain is built from TRBV7-8 and TRBJ1-1; D unclear. Germline assignment: CDR1 SGHVS and CDR2 FQNEAQ. V gave up 4 bases and J gave up 3 bases, with 9 bases separating them. The CDR3 consists of 13 residues. CDR3 nucleotides: TGTGCCAGCAGCTCCTCGGGTTACACTGAAGCTTTCTTT. Encoded protein: CASSSSGYTEAFF.

This clone was seen only a few times. This chain links TRBV18 with TRBJ1-4; D remains unclear. Germline CDR1 and CDR2: KGHSH and LQKENI. Trimming left V 3 bases short and J 2 bases short, with 10 bases between. This CDR3 spans 15 amino acids. The DNA for the CDR3 is TGTGCCAGCTCACCGCGGGGAGCGACTAATGAAAAACTGTTTTTT. This gives the protein CASSPRGATNEKLFF.

As DNA, the CDR3 is TGTGCCAGCAGCCAGGGATGGTCCGGCACAGATACGCAGTATTTT. It codes for CASSQGWSGTDTQYF. V and J are TRBV11-2 and TRBJ2-3; a possible D gene is TRBD1 (5 bases). Germline lookup yields CDR1 SGHAT and CDR2 FQNNGV. The CDR3 spans 15 residues. Trimming took off 5 bases at V and 1 base at J, with 13 bases between the two ends.